These 4 T cell receptor beta chains came from one sample sequenced in a study of cytomegalovirus exposure and HLA in healthy donors. The PCR made use of 60 Vbeta and 13 Jbeta primers. Profiling relied on immunoSEQ multiplex PCR, and the TCRdb table lists in-frame clones only, not all of them. The sample lists roughly 170,000 clones, 76% occurring once. The sequencing input was PBMCs. The receptors come from a female donor in good health and CMV-seronegative.

The V and J genes are TRBV5-1 and TRBJ1-1, with no clear D. Trimming took 4 bases from V and 5 from J, leaving 9 bases between them. The length of the CDR3 is 12 residues. Germline values: CDR1 SGHRS, CDR2 YFSETQ. CDR3 sequence (DNA): TGCGCCAGCAGCCCTGGGCAGACTGAAGCTTTCTTT. Translated: CASSPGQTEAFF. Full variable domain (remainder filled in from reference TRBV5-1 and TRBJ1-1): KAGVTQTPRYLIKTRGQQVTLSCSPISGHRSVSWYQQTPGQGLQFLFEYFSETQRNKGNFPGRFSGRQFSNSRSEMNVSTLELGDSALYLCASSPGQTEAFFGQGTRLTVV.

This clone appeared once. V and J are TRBV18 and TRBJ1-6, with 7 bases identical to TRBD1. The CDR3 has 17 amino acids. CDR1 and CDR2 (germline): KGHSH, LQKENI. V lost 2 bases, J lost 5 bases, and 9 bases stayed unmatched. The chain's CDR3 is CASSPTRVQGDNSPLHF. The DNA of the CDR3 is TGTGCCAGCTCACCAACCAGGGTGCAGGGGGATAATTCACCCCTCCACTTT.

This clone was observed once. CDR3 nucleotide sequence: TGTGCCAGCAGTTTATCCCGTAGCCGGACACTTGAAGCTTTCTTT. Translated: CASSLSRSRTLEAFF. The chain has TRBV27 and TRBJ1-1, with a tentative D call TRBD1 (5 bases). The V gene lost 0 bases and the J gene lost 7 bases, with 15 bases spanning the gap. CDR3 length: 15 amino acids. Germline V gives CDR1 MNHEY, CDR2 SMNVEV (reference sequence).

V usage is TRBV28 and J usage is TRBJ2-3; 7 nucleotides agree with TRBD2. Germline CDR1 reads MDHEN; CDR2 reads SYDVKM. The CDR3 runs 14 residues. V trimming: 10 bases; J trimming: 1 base; junction bases outside the gene matches: 8. CDR3 protein: CANPLAGGTDTQYF. The CDR3, as DNA: TGTGCCAACCCTTTGGCGGGAGGCACAGATACGCAGTATTTT.